One sample yielded the 32 T cell receptor beta chains listed below, sequenced in a study of blood T cell repertoires in COVID-19. Clones were sequenced by immunoSEQ multiplex PCR, and TCRdb holds only the in-frame ones, with some missing. The profile covers 200,000 to 300,000 clones, with around 87% appearing a single time and about 3.3% taken by the ten largest. The sample was PBMCs or T cells enriched from blood (not recorded which). The receptors were sampled from a woman aged 40 to 50 with acute COVID-19.

The V gene is TRBV27, the J gene TRBJ2-5, with 12 bases lining up with TRBD2. Germline assignment: CDR1 MNHEY and CDR2 SMNVEV (reference sequence). This CDR3 region has 14 residues. Trimming removed 2 bases from V and 5 bases from J; junction bases left unmatched: 0. The CDR3 sequence is CASSLTSGRETQYF. CDR3 coding DNA: TGTGCCAGCAGTTTAACTAGCGGGAGGGAGACCCAGTACTTC.

Comments on this clone: Other DNA sequences in this sample translate to the same CDR3. This sequence joins TRBV11-3 and TRBJ2-7, with D unresolved. Between the trimmed V and J ends, which lost 1 base and 2 bases, there was a span of 12 bases. Germline CDR1 is SGHNT and CDR2 is YENEEA. CDR3 size: 15 residues. CDR3: CASSLAAGFTYEQYF. CDR3 DNA sequence: TGTGCCAGCAGCTTAGCAGCAGGTTTTACCTACGAGCAGTACTTC.

The V call is TRBV9, the J call TRBJ1-2; D call uncertain. Trimming pared 0 bases from V and 2 bases from J, leaving 5 bases between. Germline V lookup: CDR1 SGDLS, CDR2 YYNGEE. The CDR3 spans 13 residues. CDR3 region: CASSVAANYGYTF. The CDR3 DNA sequence: TGTGCCAGCAGCGTAGCAGCGAACTATGGCTACACCTTC. Full variable domain (outside the CDR3, taken from reference TRBV9 and TRBJ1-2): DSGVTQTPKHLITATGQRVTLRCSPRSGDLSVYWYQQSLDQGLQFLIQYYNGEERAKGNILERFSAQQFPDLHSELNLSSLELGDSALYFCASSVAANYGYTFGSGTRLTVV.

The chain recombines TRBV29-1 with TRBJ1-3; D may be TRBD1 (5 bases). CDR1 is SQVTM and CDR2 is ANQGSEA in the germline V gene. The CDR3 has 13 residues. V shed 4 bases and J shed 4 bases, with 11 bases lying between them. The CDR3 coding sequence is TGCAGCGTTGCCCAGGGAAGCGGAAACACCATATATTTT. Amino acid sequence: CSVAQGSGNTIYF.

The chain couples TRBV5-1 to TRBJ2-5, with D possibly TRBD2 on 6 matching bases. Trimming removed 7 bases from V and 5 bases from J, with 9 bases in between. Germline values: CDR1 SGHRS, CDR2 YFSETQ. CDR3 length: 11 amino acids. CDR3: CASASVETQYF. Here the CDR3 DNA reads TGCGCCAGCGCTAGCGTGGAGACCCAGTACTTC.

This chain uses TRBV7-9 with TRBJ1-4, with 9 bases lining up with TRBD1. The CDR3 is 18 amino acids. Trimming cost V 3 bases and J 6 bases; bases outside gene matches: 14. Per the germline V gene, CDR1 is SEHNR and CDR2 is FQNEAQ (reference sequence). As DNA, the CDR3 is TGTGCCAGCAGCTTGGAGGGACAGGGAGAGATTAGGGATGAAAAACTGTTTTTT. It yields the protein CASSLEGQGEIRDEKLFF.

Only a few counts were recorded for this clone. The V and J genes are TRBV7-9 and TRBJ2-7; maybe TRBD1 (5 bases). Deletions cut 5 bases from V and 1 base from J, with 21 bases between. Germline loops: CDR1 SEHNR, CDR2 FQNEAQ (reference sequence). The CDR3 is 17 residues long. CDR3 sequence (DNA): TGTGCCAGCAGCAAGAACAGCAGGGTCTGGGGATCCTACGAGCAGTACTTC. Its protein is CASSKNSRVWGSYEQYF.

The CDR3 loop is CASSYETSSYEQYF. Here the CDR3 DNA reads TGTGCCAGCAGTTACGAGACTAGTTCCTACGAGCAGTACTTC. This chain connects TRBV2 to TRBJ2-7; D is perhaps TRBD2 (6 bases). The V and J ends lost 5 bases and 1 base respectively, with 12 bases between them. Germline loops: CDR1 SNHLY, CDR2 FYNNEI. The CDR3 runs to 14 residues.

This clone was seen once. This chain connects TRBV29-1 to TRBJ1-1; no reliable D call. The CDR3 spans 12 residues. Trimming pared 7 bases from V and 4 bases from J, leaving 13 bases between. From germline, CDR1 is SQVTM and CDR2 ANQGSEA. The CDR3 DNA reads as TGCAGCGCTGGCGGGCCAGGCACTGAAGCTTTCTTT. The encoded protein is CSAGGPGTEAFF. The complete variable domain, with remaining parts taken from reference TRBV29-1 and TRBJ1-1, reads SAVISQKPSRDICQRGTSLTIQCQVDSQVTMMFWYRQQPGQSLTLIATANQGSEATYESGFVIDKFPISRPNLTFSTLTVSNMSPEDSSIYLCSAGGPGTEAFFGQGTRLTVV.

This clone has only a few counts. The chain employs TRBV19 and TRBJ2-7, with 7 bases lining up with TRBD1. The CDR3 runs 14 residues. Germline loops: CDR1 LNHDA, CDR2 SQIVND (reference sequence). J gave up 2 bases and V 5 bases, and 6 bases lay outside the gene matches. The CDR3: CASSVPGGPYEQYF. The CDR3 DNA follows: TGTGCCAGTAGTGTACCAGGGGGTCCCTACGAGCAGTACTTC.

The chain uses TRBV15 and TRBJ2-2; D gene unclear. V dropped 0 bases and J dropped 6 bases, with 8 bases sitting between them. The CDR3 spans 14 residues. Germline assignment: CDR1 LNHNV and CDR2 YYDKDF (reference sequence). CDR3 region: CATSRDLSAGELFF. The DNA for the CDR3 is TGTGCCACCAGCAGAGATTTGTCTGCCGGGGAGCTGTTTTTT.

The chain recombines TRBV12-3 or TRBV12-4 with TRBJ1-1; 8 nucleotides agree with TRBD1. The CDR3 loop spans 13 amino acids. J lost 6 bases, V lost 7 bases, and 7 bases had no gene match. The CDR3: CASIPQGAPEAFF. CDR3 in DNA: TGTGCCAGCATCCCTCAGGGGGCGCCTGAAGCTTTCTTT.

V is TRBV7-8 and J is TRBJ2-7; D remains ambiguous. The germline V gene has CDR1 SGHVS and CDR2 FQNEAQ. CDR3 size: 11 residues. Trimming left V 4 bases short and J 4 bases short, with 5 bases between. The CDR3 nucleotides read TGTGCCAGCAGCTCCAGATACGAGCAGTACTTC. This translates into CASSSRYEQYF.

J is TRBJ2-1 and V is TRBV7-9; TRBD2 matches at 11 bases. The ends lost 6 bases at V and 8 bases at J; junction bases unmatched: 6. This CDR3 region has 14 residues. Germline CDR1 and CDR2: SEHNR and FQNEAQ (reference sequence). CDR3 nucleotides: TGTGCCAGCAGACCTAGCGGGAGGAGCGATGAGCAGTTCTTC. This gives the protein CASRPSGRSDEQFF.

V and J are TRBV5-8 and TRBJ2-1; 10 bases line up with TRBD2. Germline CDR1 and CDR2: SGHTS and YDEGEE. V shed 4 bases and J 3 bases; nucleotides not matched to a gene: 4. The length of the CDR3 is 15 residues. This CDR3 is CASSLGTSDYNEQFF. CDR3 DNA sequence: TGTGCCAGCAGCCTCGGGACTAGCGACTACAATGAGCAGTTCTTC.

The chain recombines TRBV2 with TRBJ2-7; 7 nucleotides match TRBD2. This CDR3 contains 14 residues. V trimming: 5 bases; J trimming: 2 bases; junction bases outside the gene matches: 6. The germline CDR1 and CDR2 sequences are SNHLY and FYNNEI. This CDR3 reads CASSRTSGTYEQYF. The CDR3 DNA reads TGTGCCAGCAGTAGGACTAGTGGCACCTACGAGCAGTACTTC.

V and J are TRBV11-1 and TRBJ2-7, with D possibly matching TRBD2 (6 bases). With 3 bases removed from V and 0 bases from J, the gap between germline ends came to 12 bases. The CDR3 runs to 15 residues. Germline V gene sequence: CDR1 SGHAT, CDR2 FQDESV (reference sequence). The CDR3 loop is CASSFGGISSYEQYF. In DNA, the CDR3 is TGTGCCAGCAGCTTCGGGGGAATAAGCTCCTACGAGCAGTACTTC.

With respect to this clone: Germline is not matched at one junction end, which may reflect a read error. V gene TRBV2 combines with J gene TRBJ2-6; D is possibly TRBD2 (6 bases). The CDR3 has 15 amino acids. From germline, CDR1 is SNHLY and CDR2 FYNNEI. The CDR3 DNA sequence: TGTGCCAGCAGGGAAGGGAGGTCTGGGGCCAACGTCCTGACTTTC. This sequence encodes CASREGRSGANVLTF.

The V gene is TRBV5-5, the J gene TRBJ2-7; 9 nucleotides agree with TRBD2. CDR3 size: 14 residues. Trimming cost V 2 bases and J 4 bases; bases outside gene matches: 4. Germline V lookup: CDR1 SGHKS, CDR2 YYEKEE (reference sequence). Here the CDR3 reads CASSFVAGEYEQYF. CDR3 coding DNA: TGTGCCAGCAGCTTTGTAGCGGGAGAGTACGAGCAGTACTTC.

V gene TRBV12-3 or TRBV12-4 combines with J gene TRBJ1-5; maybe TRBD1 (5 bases). The CDR3 sequence is 12 residues long. Trimming removed 3 bases from V and 7 bases from J, with 7 bases in between. The CDR3 DNA reads as TGTGCCAGCAGTTTCCAGGGCCAGCCCCAGCATTTT. It is translated as CASSFQGQPQHF.

J is TRBJ2-7 and V is TRBV2; tentative D call: TRBD1 (5 bases). The V and J ends lost 2 bases and 6 bases respectively, with 11 bases between them. This CDR3 has 13 residues. Germline lookup yields CDR1 SNHLY and CDR2 FYNNEI. CDR3: CASSEYQGREQYF. CDR3 in DNA: TGTGCCAGCAGTGAATACCAGGGCCGCGAGCAGTACTTC.

This chain uses TRBV11-3 with TRBJ2-3; 11 positions agree with TRBD2. The V gene end was trimmed by 5 bases and the J gene end by 7 bases; junction bases not matched to a gene: 8. The length of the CDR3 is 15 residues. CDR1 SGHNT and CDR2 YENEEA come from the germline V gene. CDR3 bases: TGTGCCAGCAGCGTGGGACTAGCGGAAGTCAATACGCAGTATTTT. It specifies CASSVGLAEVNTQYF. Full variable domain (missing parts from reference TRBV11-3 and TRBJ2-3): EAGVVQSPRYKIIEKKQPVAFWCNPISGHNTLYWYLQNLGQGPELLIRYENEEAVDDSQLPKDRFSAERLKGVDSTLKIQPAELGDSAVYLCASSVGLAEVNTQYFGPGTRLTVL.

The chain combines TRBV7-6 with TRBJ2-5; tentative D call: TRBD2 (7 bases). There are 17 residues in the CDR3. Trimming removed 5 bases at V and 4 bases at J, with 23 bases between. Germline V CDR1 and CDR2: SGHVS, FNYEAQ. CDR3 sequence reads: CASSRGPGRGQGETQYF. DNA of the CDR3: TGTGCCAGCAGCCGAGGCCCAGGGCGGGGGCAAGGAGAGACCCAGTACTTC.

The rearrangement joins TRBV12-3 or TRBV12-4 to TRBJ1-5; TRBD1 aligns across 8 bases. This CDR3 spans 12 amino acids. Trimming at V came to 6 bases and at J to 7 bases, leaving 2 bases not matched to a gene. In nucleotides, the CDR3 is TGTGCCAGCAGGGCAGGGGGCCAGCCCCAGCATTTT. Protein sequence: CASRAGGQPQHF.

The V call is TRBV11-2, the J call TRBJ2-1; the match to TRBD2 covers 8 bases. The CDR3 runs 17 residues. CDR1 SGHAT and CDR2 FQNNGV come from the germline V gene. The V gene end was trimmed by 2 bases and the J gene end by 8 bases; junction bases not matched to a gene: 14. CDR3: CASSLKTGGTSFHEQFF. The CDR3 DNA sequence: TGTGCCAGCAGCTTAAAGACTGGAGGGACTAGTTTCCATGAGCAGTTCTTC.

The chain uses TRBV6-4 and TRBJ1-2; D remains ambiguous. Germline CDR1 reads MRHNA; CDR2 reads SNTAGT. The CDR3 has 14 residues. The V gene lost 7 bases and the J gene lost 4 bases, with 16 bases spanning the gap. CDR3 residues: CASNGSLVGYGYTF. For the CDR3, the DNA is TGTGCCAGCAACGGGTCTCTAGTCGGCTATGGCTACACCTTC.

V usage is TRBV7-6 and J usage is TRBJ1-1; 10 positions match TRBD1. This CDR3 spans 15 amino acids. The germline V gene has CDR1 SGHVS and CDR2 FNYEAQ. Unmatched junction bases numbered 8, after V lost 5 bases and J lost 5 bases. This CDR3 is CASSPRQGAQTEAFF. CDR3 nucleotide sequence: TGTGCCAGCAGCCCCAGACAGGGGGCGCAGACTGAAGCTTTCTTT.

J is TRBJ2-5 and V is TRBV13; 9 bases map to TRBD2. Germline-derived CDR1 and CDR2 are PRHDT and FYEKMQ (reference sequence). The CDR3 totals 14 residues. V was clipped by 8 bases and J by 3 bases; unmatched bases: 7. CDR3 nucleotide sequence: TGTGCCAGCCGTAGGCGGGGGGGTGAAGAGACCCAGTACTTC. Its protein product is CASRRRGGEETQYF. Supplemented by reference TRBV13 and TRBJ2-5, the full variable domain reads AAGVIQSPRHLIKEKRETATLKCYPIPRHDTVYWYQQGPGQDPQFLISFYEKMQSDKGSIPDRFSAQQFSDYHSELNMSSLELGDSALYFCASRRRGGEETQYFGPGTRLLVL.

The chain couples TRBV6-5 to TRBJ2-4, with a possible D match to TRBD2 (5 bases). This CDR3 has 13 residues. The V end was cut by 0 bases, the J end by 14 bases, with 14 bases between. The germline V gene has CDR1 MNHEY and CDR2 SVGAGI. The CDR3 loop is CASSYSAGRGKYF. DNA for the CDR3: TGTGCCAGCAGTTACTCGGCAGGTCGGGGAAAGTACTTC.

The chain uses TRBV10-1 and TRBJ1-6; D remains ambiguous. Germline-derived CDR1 and CDR2 are WNHNN and SYGVQD (reference sequence). Trimming shortened V by 4 bases and J by 5 bases, and 6 bases separated the two germline ends. The CDR3 runs 13 residues. The CDR3 DNA reads as TGCGCCAGCAGTGTGGCAGATAATTCACCCCTCCACTTT. Its translation: CASSVADNSPLHF.

The chain joins TRBV30 to TRBJ1-3; D is unclear. The CDR3 loop spans 13 amino acids. The germline V gene encodes CDR1 GTSNPN and CDR2 SVGIG (reference sequence). Deletions cut 6 bases from V and 3 bases from J, with 12 bases between. CDR3 protein: CACGLTFGNTIYF. CDR3 in DNA: TGTGCCTGTGGGCTTACCTTTGGAAACACCATATATTTT.

The rearrangement joins TRBV11-3 to TRBJ2-5; unclear D gene. V lost 5 bases and J 5 bases, leaving 15 bases between the germline ends. Germline V CDR1 and CDR2: SGHNT, YENEEA. The CDR3 totals 14 residues. The CDR3 DNA is TGTGCCAGCAGCCCTTCCCCCACGAGGGAGACCCAGTACTTC. It codes for CASSPSPTRETQYF.